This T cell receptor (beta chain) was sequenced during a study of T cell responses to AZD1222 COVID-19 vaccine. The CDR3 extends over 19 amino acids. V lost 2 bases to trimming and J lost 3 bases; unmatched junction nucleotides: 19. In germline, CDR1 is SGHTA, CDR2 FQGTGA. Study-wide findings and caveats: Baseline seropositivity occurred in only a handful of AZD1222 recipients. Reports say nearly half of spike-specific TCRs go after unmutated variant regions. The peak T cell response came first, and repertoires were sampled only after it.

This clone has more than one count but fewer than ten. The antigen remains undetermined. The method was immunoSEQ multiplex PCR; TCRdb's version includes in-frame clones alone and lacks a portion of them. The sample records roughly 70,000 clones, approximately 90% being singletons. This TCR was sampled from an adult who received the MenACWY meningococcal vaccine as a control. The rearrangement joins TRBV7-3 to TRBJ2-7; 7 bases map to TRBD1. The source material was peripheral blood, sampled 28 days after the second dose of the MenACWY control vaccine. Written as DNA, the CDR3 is TGTGCCAGCAGCTTAGGTTTACCGGGAAGAATGGACAGGCTCTACGAGCAGTACTTC. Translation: CASSLGLPGRMDRLYEQYF.